The present entry profiles one T cell receptor beta chain with its context. The data were taken from a study of cytomegalovirus exposure and HLA in healthy donors. The CDR3 is made up of 15 amino acids. Trimming removed 2 bases at V and 1 base at J, with 8 bases between. CDR1 and CDR2 (germline): SEHNR, FQNEAQ (reference sequence). Primers: 60 Vbeta forward and 13 Jbeta reverse. Sequenced by immunoSEQ multiplex PCR; TCRdb stores in-frame clones only, minus some. The table lists about 120,000 clones, around 81% of them singletons. The source of this sequence is a young woman in good health and CMV-seronegative. The chain combines TRBV7-9 with TRBJ2-2; weak D call: TRBD1 (5 bases). The sequenced material came from PBMCs. This CDR3 is CASSLKGKNTGELFF. In nucleotides, the CDR3 is TGTGCCAGCAGCTTAAAGGGGAAGAACACCGGGGAGCTGTTTTTT.